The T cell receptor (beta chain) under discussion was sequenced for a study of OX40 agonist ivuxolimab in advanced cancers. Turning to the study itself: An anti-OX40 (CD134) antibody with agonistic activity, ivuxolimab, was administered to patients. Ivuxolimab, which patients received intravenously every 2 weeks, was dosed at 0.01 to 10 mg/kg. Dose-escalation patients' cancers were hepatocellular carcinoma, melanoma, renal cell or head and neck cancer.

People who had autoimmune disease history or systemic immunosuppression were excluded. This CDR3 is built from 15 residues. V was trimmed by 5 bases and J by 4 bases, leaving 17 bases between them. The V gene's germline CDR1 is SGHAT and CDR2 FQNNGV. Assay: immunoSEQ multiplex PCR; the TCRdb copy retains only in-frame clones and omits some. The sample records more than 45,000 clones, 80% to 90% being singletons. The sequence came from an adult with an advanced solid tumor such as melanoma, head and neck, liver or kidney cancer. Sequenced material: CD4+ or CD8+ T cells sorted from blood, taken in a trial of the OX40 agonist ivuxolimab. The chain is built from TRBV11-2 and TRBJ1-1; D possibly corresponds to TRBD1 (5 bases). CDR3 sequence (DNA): TGTGCCAGCAGCCCTCCGGGGCCTGGGAGCACTGAAGCTTTCTTT. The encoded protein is CASSPPGPGSTEAFF.